This T cell receptor (beta chain) was recorded in a study of vaccination and CD4 T cells after COVID-19. An Oncomine TCR Beta short-read assay was used to sequence the DNA from cultured CD4+ T cells. TCRdb ran MiXCR on the PCR reads and lists one entry per CDR3 protein. The sample lists over 10,000 distinct CDR3 sequences, 56% occurring once. Treatment defined: approximately 10-day PBMC culture with coronavirus spike peptide pools or control peptides (ViraFEST assay). As regards this clonotype: Its antigen remains unidentified.

Trimming shortened V by 2 bases and J by 0 bases, and 8 bases separated the two germline ends. Germline loops: CDR1 SGHRS, CDR2 YFSETQ. This CDR3 region has 14 residues. The V gene is TRBV5-1, the J gene TRBJ1-1, with D hard to call. This clonotype originated in a human donor who had recovered from COVID-19. The sequenced sample consisted of CD4+ T cells from blood, cultured in vitro. The CDR3 bases are TGCGCCAGCAGCTTCCAGAGCATGAACACTGAAGCTTTCTTT. Translation: CASSFQSMNTEAFF.